Below, one TCR beta chain is given with its context. What it recognizes is unknown. The sample comes from a study of T cells in localized non-small cell lung cancer. Notes on the study in general: A higher density of T cells in blood coincided with extended overall survival. Turning up in adjacent lung were a median roughly 50 of the top 100 tumor clones.

The protocol was immunoSEQ multiplex PCR, while the TCRdb copy is restricted to in-frame clones and leaves out a portion. The sample yields approximately 43,000 clones, approximately 90% seen once. The CDR3 spans 17 residues. Germline assignment: CDR1 KGHSH and CDR2 LQKENI. V lost 0 bases and J 2 bases, leaving 13 bases between the germline ends. Sequenced material: peripheral blood, taken before any cancer treatment. The chain uses TRBV18 and TRBJ2-2; maybe TRBD1 (5 bases). The clonotype originates from a woman aged 18-50 years with stage III lung adenocarcinoma. The CDR3 coding sequence is TGTGCCAGCTCACCACCTAACGCAGGGTCCAACACCGGGGAGCTGTTTTTT. Protein product: CASSPPNAGSNTGELFF.